This entry lists 24 T cell receptor beta chains sequenced from one sample in a study of CD8+CD57+ T cells in acquired aplastic anemia. The template used for profiling TCR beta VDJ and CDR3 was genomic DNA. MiXCR, applied by TCRdb to the reads, yields one record per CDR3 protein. Among about 160,000 distinct CDR3 sequences, about 45% were seen once, and the ten largest hold roughly 2.8%. All sequencing subjects had displayed CD8+CD57+ cell expansion on flow cytometry. Sequencing was carried out using sorted CD4+, CD8+, or CD8+CD57+ T cells (not recorded which) from PBMCs. These receptors were taken from a human donor with aplastic anemia.

The V call is TRBV2, the J call TRBJ1-1, with unresolved D. CDR1 is SNHLY, CDR2 FYNNEI, per germline. The CDR3 has 13 residues. Trimming removed 9 bases at V and 1 base at J, with 12 bases between. This CDR3 is CASVSGSNTEAFF. Here the CDR3 DNA reads TGTGCCAGTGTGTCGGGGTCGAACACTGAAGCTTTCTTT.

V and J are TRBV9 and TRBJ2-2, with D uncertain. Per the germline V gene, CDR1 is SGDLS and CDR2 is YYNGEE. V gave up 4 bases and J gave up 9 bases, with 7 bases separating them. The CDR3 has 11 residues. The CDR3 coding sequence is TGTGCCAGCAGCTCGGACCGGGAGCTGTTTTTT. Translated, it gives CASSSDRELFF. Full variable domain (outside the CDR3, taken from reference TRBV9 and TRBJ2-2): DSGVTQTPKHLITATGQRVTLRCSPRSGDLSVYWYQQSLDQGLQFLIQYYNGEERAKGNILERFSAQQFPDLHSELNLSSLELGDSALYFCASSSDRELFFGEGSRLTVL.

Note on this clonotype: An end of the junction differs from the germline gene, which may be a read error. The J gene is TRBJ1-4, the V gene TRBV25-1; no firm D call. The germline V gene encodes CDR1 MGHDK and CDR2 SYGVNS. CDR3 length equals 16 residues. This CDR3 is CASSEGKVSTNGKLFF. The CDR3 bases are TGTGCCAGCAGTGAAGGCAAGGTCTCGACTAATGGAAAACTGTTTTTT. Drawing the rest from reference TRBV25-1 and TRBJ1-4, the complete variable domain is EADIYQTPRYLVIGTGKKITLECSQTMGHDKMYWYQQDPGMELHLIHYSYGVNSTEKGDLSSESTVSRIRTEHFPLTLESARPSHTSQYLCASSEGKVSTNGKLFFGSGTQLSVL.

In its sample, this clonotype was seen many times. The gene calls are TRBV9 and TRBJ2-1; the match to TRBD2 covers 11 bases. Germline V gene data show CDR1 as SGDLS and CDR2 as YYNGEE. Trimming removed 1 base from V and 6 bases from J; junction bases left unmatched: 3. This CDR3 has 15 amino acids. The CDR3 loop is CASSVLAGGGNEQFF. The CDR3 nucleotides read TGTGCCAGCAGCGTATTAGCGGGAGGGGGCAATGAGCAGTTCTTC.

This clonotype was found many times. V is TRBV6-1 and J is TRBJ2-2; 7 nucleotides line up with TRBD1. The CDR3 runs 16 residues. Germline CDR1 is MNHNS and CDR2 is SASEGT. The V gene end was trimmed by 4 bases and the J gene end by 0 bases; junction bases not matched to a gene: 5. CDR3 DNA: TGTGCCAGCAGTGGACAGGGTTTATCGAACACCGGGGAGCTGTTTTTT. This encodes CASSGQGLSNTGELFF.

This clonotype was recorded a few times. The chain carries TRBV10-3 and TRBJ2-1, with 12 bases matching TRBD2. V lost 2 bases and J lost 9; bases outside the gene matches: 5. The CDR3 extends over 15 amino acids. The germline V gene has CDR1 ENHRY and CDR2 SYGVKD. CDR3 in amino acids: CAISEASGGAGEQFF. The CDR3 DNA follows: TGTGCCATCAGTGAGGCTAGCGGGGGGGCGGGTGAGCAGTTCTTC.

This clonotype was seen repeatedly, ten times or more. This rearrangement joins TRBV19 to TRBJ2-7; a possible D gene is TRBD1 (5 bases). The CDR3 has 15 residues. Germline CDR1 LNHDA, CDR2 SQIVND (reference sequence). The V end lost 3 bases, the J end lost 3 bases, and 15 bases lay between the germline ends. CDR3: CASSMAAGPNYEQYF. DNA for the CDR3: TGTGCCAGTAGTATGGCGGCAGGGCCAAACTACGAGCAGTACTTC.

The rearrangement joins TRBV29-1 to TRBJ1-1; 7 positions agree with TRBD1. V lost 2 bases, J lost 1 base, and 4 bases stayed unmatched. The CDR3 has 14 residues. Germline assignment: CDR1 SQVTM and CDR2 ANQGSEA. The CDR3 protein is CSVEKGAENTEAFF. The CDR3 DNA sequence: TGCAGCGTTGAAAAGGGGGCTGAGAACACTGAAGCTTTCTTT.

This rearrangement joins TRBV10-3 to TRBJ1-1; 7 bases align to TRBD1. J was trimmed by 1 base and V by 6 bases; bases with no gene match: 11. Looked up from germline, CDR1 is ENHRY and CDR2 is SYGVKD. This CDR3 region has 16 residues. This CDR3 is CAIRKGAGEGNTEAFF. CDR3 sequence (DNA): TGTGCCATCAGAAAGGGGGCTGGGGAGGGGAACACTGAAGCTTTCTTT.

This clonotype has ten or more counts. The chain couples TRBV11-2 to TRBJ2-3; 9 nucleotides match TRBD2. The CDR3 is made up of 18 amino acids. With 1 base clipped from V and 0 bases from J, the junction kept 8 bases outside the gene matches. Germline V gene sequence: CDR1 SGHAT, CDR2 FQNNGV. The CDR3 sequence is CASSLVAGATTSTDTQYF. The CDR3 region has the DNA TGTGCCAGCAGCTTAGTAGCGGGAGCCACTACCAGCACAGATACGCAGTATTTT.

This clonotype has at least ten counts. CDR3 bases: TGCGCCAGCAGCCCGGGATCCAACAACCCTGAAGCTTTCTTT. Translation: CASSPGSNNPEAFF. The gene calls are TRBV5-1 and TRBJ1-1, with D uncertain. Between the trimmed V and J ends, which lost 4 bases and 6 bases, there was a span of 16 bases. The CDR3 totals 14 residues. The germline CDR1 and CDR2 sequences are SGHRS and YFSETQ. The variable domain in full, completed from reference TRBV5-1 and TRBJ1-1, reads KAGVTQTPRYLIKTRGQQVTLSCSPISGHRSVSWYQQTPGQGLQFLFEYFSETQRNKGNFPGRFSGRQFSNSRSEMNVSTLELGDSALYLCASSPGSNNPEAFFGQGTRLTVV.

This clonotype is medium-sized within its sample. This chain connects TRBV20-1 to TRBJ1-2; no firm D call. Looked up from germline, CDR1 is DFQATT and CDR2 is SNEGSKA (reference sequence). The CDR3 length is 12 residues. The V end was cut by 0 bases, the J end by 8 bases, with 10 bases between. CDR3 in amino acids: CSARDQERGYTF. In DNA, the CDR3 is TGCAGTGCTAGAGATCAGGAGCGAGGCTACACCTTC.

This clonotype was counted ten times or more. The V and J genes are TRBV7-2 and TRBJ1-3; D is ambiguous. Germline CDR1 reads SGHTA; CDR2 reads FQGNSA. Trimming took 5 bases from V and 6 from J, leaving 11 bases between them. The CDR3 extends over 13 amino acids. CDR3 region: CASSLSIENTIYF. CDR3 DNA sequence: TGTGCCAGCAGCCTCAGTATAGAAAACACCATATATTTT.

In this sample, this clonotype turned up a few times. The V call is TRBV29-1, the J call TRBJ1-2; 7 positions match TRBD1. CDR1 is SQVTM, CDR2 ANQGSEA, per germline. This CDR3 has 14 amino acids. The junction had 8 bases not matched to a gene; V was cut back by 0 bases and J by 7 bases. CDR3 loop: CSVEEGRGTRGYTF. CDR3 nucleotides: TGCAGCGTTGAAGAAGGCAGGGGGACGCGTGGCTACACCTTC.

The chain joins TRBV7-9 to TRBJ1-1; tentative D call: TRBD1 (6 bases). Trimming cost V 5 bases and J 9 bases, with 16 bases left between them. This CDR3 region has 13 residues. Germline CDR1 SEHNR, CDR2 FQNEAQ (reference sequence). The CDR3 DNA reads TGTGCCAGCAGCGCACGCCAACAGGGAAAAGCTTTCTTT. Translating it yields CASSARQQGKAFF.

DNA for the CDR3: TGTGCCAGTGGGGGACAGGGGACCACTGAAGCTTTCTTT. Translation: CASGGQGTTEAFF. The genes are TRBV19 and TRBJ1-1; the match to TRBD1 covers 10 bases. This CDR3 has 13 amino acids. V lost 8 bases, J lost 4 bases, and 4 bases stayed unmatched. Germline V gene sequence: CDR1 LNHDA, CDR2 SQIVND (reference sequence).

This clonotype was seen ten or more times. V usage is TRBV19 and J usage is TRBJ1-2; no definite D call. There are 15 residues in the CDR3. Germline CDR1 is LNHDA and CDR2 is SQIVND (reference sequence). The germline V and J ends were trimmed by 0 bases and 4 bases, with 12 bases remaining between them. The CDR3 here is CASSIDQKGGYGYTF. The CDR3 DNA sequence: TGTGCCAGTAGTATAGATCAAAAGGGTGGCTATGGCTACACCTTC. Drawing the rest from reference TRBV19 and TRBJ1-2, the complete variable domain is DGGITQSPKYLFRKEGQNVTLSCEQNLNHDAMYWYRQDPGQGLRLIYYSQIVNDFQKGDIAEGYSVSREKKESFPLTVTSAQKNPTAFYLCASSIDQKGGYGYTFGSGTRLTVV.

This clonotype was seen ten or more times. This sequence joins TRBV4-2 and TRBJ1-2, with 7 bases that match TRBD1. Looked up from germline, CDR1 is LGHNA and CDR2 is YNFKEQ. CDR3 size: 16 residues. Losses at the gene ends were 3 bases for V and 2 bases for J; bases not matched to a gene: 9. The DNA of the CDR3 is TGTGCCAGCAGCCAGGCGACCGGGACAGCCAACTATGGCTACACCTTC. It is translated as CASSQATGTANYGYTF.

This clonotype was counted ten times or more. The genes are TRBV4-2 and TRBJ2-7; 11 nucleotides line up with TRBD1. Trimming cost V 2 bases and J 7 bases; bases outside gene matches: 4. The CDR3 runs to 14 residues. Germline V gives CDR1 LGHNA, CDR2 YNFKEQ. The CDR3 DNA is TGTGCCAGCAGCCAACCGGGACAGGGGGGTGAGCAGTACTTC. Protein product: CASSQPGQGGEQYF.

This clonotype was observed a handful of times. The chain combines TRBV2 with TRBJ2-2; 10 bases map to TRBD1. This CDR3 comprises 14 residues. CDR1 and CDR2 (germline): SNHLY, FYNNEI. The trim removed 7 bases at V and 7 bases at J, leaving 6 bases unmatched. The CDR3 is CASNMDRGYGELFF. For the CDR3, the DNA is TGTGCCAGCAATATGGACAGGGGGTACGGGGAGCTGTTTTTT.

This clonotype appeared many times. The chain carries TRBV20-1 and TRBJ2-3, with TRBD2 as a possible D gene (6 bases). The CDR3 spans 15 residues. Germline CDR1 and CDR2: DFQATT and SNEGSKA (reference sequence). Trimming took off 5 bases at V and 0 bases at J, with 15 bases between the two ends. CDR3 sequence reads: CSAPVAGLSTDTQYF. DNA for the CDR3: TGCAGTGCTCCTGTTGCGGGGTTAAGCACAGATACGCAGTATTTT.

Turning to this clonotype: It is likely a read error, because the conserved phenylalanine at the end of the CDR3 is missing. CDR3: CASSIGQGYEQYS. As DNA, the CDR3 is TGTGCCAGTAGTATCGGACAGGGCTACGAGCAGTACTCC. The rearrangement joins TRBV19 to TRBJ2-7, with 8 positions matching TRBD1. This CDR3 is built from 13 residues. With V trimmed by 3 bases and J by 3 bases, 1 base remained unmatched. Germline CDR1 is LNHDA and CDR2 is SQIVND (reference sequence).

J is TRBJ2-2 and V is TRBV25-1; D might be TRBD1 (5 bases). This CDR3 is 15 amino acids long. Germline CDR1 reads MGHDK; CDR2 reads SYGVNS. V lost 1 base to trimming and J lost 5 bases, with 11 bases between them. The CDR3: CASSELFQGTGELFF. CDR3 DNA sequence: TGTGCCAGCAGTGAATTATTTCAGGGAACCGGGGAGCTGTTTTTT.

The chain links TRBV2 to TRBJ1-5; the D is unclear. CDR1 and CDR2 from the germline V gene are SNHLY and FYNNEI. The V and J ends lost 6 bases and 6 bases respectively, with 12 bases between them. The CDR3 covers 13 residues. The CDR3 DNA is TGTGCCAGCAGCCCGACGGGGTCTCAGCCCCAGCATTTT. Translated: CASSPTGSQPQHF.